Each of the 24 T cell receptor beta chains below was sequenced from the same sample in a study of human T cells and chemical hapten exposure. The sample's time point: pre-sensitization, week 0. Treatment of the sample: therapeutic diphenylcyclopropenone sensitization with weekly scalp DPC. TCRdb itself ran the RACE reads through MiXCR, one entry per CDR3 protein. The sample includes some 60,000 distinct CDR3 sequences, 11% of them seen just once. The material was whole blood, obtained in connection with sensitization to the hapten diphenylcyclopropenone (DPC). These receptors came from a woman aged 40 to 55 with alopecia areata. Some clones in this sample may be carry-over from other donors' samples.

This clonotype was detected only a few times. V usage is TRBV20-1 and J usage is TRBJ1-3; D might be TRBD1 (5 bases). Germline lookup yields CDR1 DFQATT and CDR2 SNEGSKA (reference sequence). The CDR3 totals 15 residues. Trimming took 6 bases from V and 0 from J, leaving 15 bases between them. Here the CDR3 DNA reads TGCAGTGCAGGGGAGACCATAAGCTCTGGAAACACCATATATTTT. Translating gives CSAGETISSGNTIYF.

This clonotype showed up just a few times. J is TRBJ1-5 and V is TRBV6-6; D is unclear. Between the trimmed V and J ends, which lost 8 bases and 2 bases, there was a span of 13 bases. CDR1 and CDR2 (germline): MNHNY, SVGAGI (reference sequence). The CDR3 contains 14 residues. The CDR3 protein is CASYGLSGNQPQHF. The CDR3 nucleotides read TGTGCCAGCTACGGGTTATCTGGCAATCAGCCCCAGCATTTT.

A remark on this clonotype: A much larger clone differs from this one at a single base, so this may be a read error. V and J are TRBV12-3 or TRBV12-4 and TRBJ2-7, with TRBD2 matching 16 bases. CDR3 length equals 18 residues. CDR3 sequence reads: CASSSIRGLAGGNYVQYF. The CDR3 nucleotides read TGTGCCAGCAGCTCCATCCGGGGACTAGCGGGAGGGAACTACGTGCAGTACTTC.

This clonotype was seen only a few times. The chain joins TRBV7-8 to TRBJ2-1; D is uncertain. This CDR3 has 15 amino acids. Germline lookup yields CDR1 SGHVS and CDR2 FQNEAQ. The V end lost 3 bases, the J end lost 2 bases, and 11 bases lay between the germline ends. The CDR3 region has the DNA TGTGCCAGCAGCTTCCCCGGTGCGACCTACAATGAGCAGTTCTTC. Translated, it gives CASSFPGATYNEQFF.

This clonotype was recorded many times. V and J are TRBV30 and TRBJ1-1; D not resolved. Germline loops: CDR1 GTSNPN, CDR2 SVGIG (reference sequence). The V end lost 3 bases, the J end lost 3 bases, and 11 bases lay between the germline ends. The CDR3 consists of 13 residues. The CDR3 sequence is CAWRGESDTEAFF. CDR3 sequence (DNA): TGTGCCTGGAGGGGAGAGAGCGACACTGAAGCTTTCTTT.

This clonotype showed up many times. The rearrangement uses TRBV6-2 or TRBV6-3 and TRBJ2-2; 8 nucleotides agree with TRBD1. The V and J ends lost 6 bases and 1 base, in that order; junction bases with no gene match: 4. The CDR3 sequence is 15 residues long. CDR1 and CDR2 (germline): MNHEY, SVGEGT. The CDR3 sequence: CASRTGTGNTGELFF. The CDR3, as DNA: TGTGCCAGCAGGACCGGGACAGGGAACACCGGGGAGCTGTTTTTT.

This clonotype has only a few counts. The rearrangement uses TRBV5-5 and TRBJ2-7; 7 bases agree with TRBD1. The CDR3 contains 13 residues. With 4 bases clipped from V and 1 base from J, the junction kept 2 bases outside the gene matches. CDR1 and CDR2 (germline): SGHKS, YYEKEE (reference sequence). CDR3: CASSRQGSYEQYF. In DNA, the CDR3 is TGTGCCAGCAGCCGACAGGGTTCCTACGAGCAGTACTTC. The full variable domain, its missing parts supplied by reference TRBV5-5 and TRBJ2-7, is DAGVTQSPTHLIKTRGQQVTLRCSPISGHKSVSWYQQVLGQGPQFIFQYYEKEERGRGNFPDRFSARQFPNYSSELNVNALLLGDSALYLCASSRQGSYEQYFGPGTRLTVT.

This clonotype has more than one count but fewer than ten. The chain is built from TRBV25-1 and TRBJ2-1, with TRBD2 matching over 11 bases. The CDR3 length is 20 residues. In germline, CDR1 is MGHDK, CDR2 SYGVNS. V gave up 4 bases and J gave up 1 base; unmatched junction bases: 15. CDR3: CASSGQLPRLAGLSYNEQFF. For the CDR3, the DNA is TGTGCCAGCAGTGGCCAACTTCCGAGACTAGCGGGATTGTCCTACAATGAGCAGTTCTTC.

CDR3 nucleotide sequence: TGTGCCAGCAGTTTTTCTGTTGGCCTAGCTAACACCGGGGAGCTGTTTTTT. This gives the protein CASSFSVGLANTGELFF. The V gene is TRBV28, the J gene TRBJ2-2; D may be TRBD2 (5 bases). CDR3 length: 17 residues. Germline-derived CDR1 and CDR2 are MDHEN and SYDVKM. V gave up 3 bases and J gave up 2 bases, with 16 bases separating them.

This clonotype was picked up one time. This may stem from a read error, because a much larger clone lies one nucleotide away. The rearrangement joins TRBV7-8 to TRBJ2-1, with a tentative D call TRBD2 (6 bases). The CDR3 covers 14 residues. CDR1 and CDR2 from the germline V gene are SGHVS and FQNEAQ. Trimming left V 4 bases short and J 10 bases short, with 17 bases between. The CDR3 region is CASSSIQLRGEQFF. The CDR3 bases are TGTGCCAGCAGCTCCATACAGCTTCGGGGGGAGCAGTTCTTC. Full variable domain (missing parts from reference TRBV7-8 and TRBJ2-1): GAGVSQSPRYKVAKRGQDVALRCDPISGHVSLFWYQQALGQGPEFLTYFQNEAQLDKSGLPSDRFFAERPEGSVSTLKIQRTQQEDSAVYLCASSSIQLRGEQFFGPGTRLTVL.

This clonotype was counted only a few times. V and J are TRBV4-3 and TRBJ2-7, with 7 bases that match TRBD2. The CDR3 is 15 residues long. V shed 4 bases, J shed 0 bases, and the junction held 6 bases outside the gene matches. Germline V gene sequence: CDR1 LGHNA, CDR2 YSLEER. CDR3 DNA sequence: TGCGCCAGCAGCCGAGGACTAGAGAGCTCCTACGAGCAGTACTTC. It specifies CASSRGLESSYEQYF.

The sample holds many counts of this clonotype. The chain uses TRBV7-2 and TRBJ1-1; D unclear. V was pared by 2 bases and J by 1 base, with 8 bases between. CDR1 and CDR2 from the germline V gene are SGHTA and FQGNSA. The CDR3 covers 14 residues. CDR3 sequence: CASSLWAKNTEAFF. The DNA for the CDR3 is TGTGCCAGCAGCTTATGGGCCAAGAACACTGAAGCTTTCTTT.

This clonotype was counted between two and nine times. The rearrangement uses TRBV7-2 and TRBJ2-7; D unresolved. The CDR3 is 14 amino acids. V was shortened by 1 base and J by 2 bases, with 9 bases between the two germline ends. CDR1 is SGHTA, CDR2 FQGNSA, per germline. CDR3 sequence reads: CASSLGRLAYEQYF. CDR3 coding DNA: TGTGCCAGCAGCTTAGGGCGGTTAGCCTACGAGCAGTACTTC.

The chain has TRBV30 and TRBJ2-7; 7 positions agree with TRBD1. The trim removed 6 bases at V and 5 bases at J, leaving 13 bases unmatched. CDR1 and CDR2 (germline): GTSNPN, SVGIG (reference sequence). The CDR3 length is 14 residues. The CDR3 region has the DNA TGTGCCTGCATACCCGGGACAGTGGTTCACGAGCAGTACTTC. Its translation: CACIPGTVVHEQYF.

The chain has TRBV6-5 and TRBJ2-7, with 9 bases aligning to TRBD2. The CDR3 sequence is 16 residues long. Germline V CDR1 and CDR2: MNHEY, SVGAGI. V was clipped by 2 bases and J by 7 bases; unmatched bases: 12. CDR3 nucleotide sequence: TGTGCCAGCAGTTACATCCGAGGGACTAGCCCGGGGGAGCAGTACTTC. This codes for CASSYIRGTSPGEQYF.

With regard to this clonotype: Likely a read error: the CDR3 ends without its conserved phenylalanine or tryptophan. Here the CDR3 reads CASSVQAGETDTQYS. The CDR3 coding sequence is TGTGCCAGCAGCGTACAAGCGGGAGAGACAGATACGCAGTATTCT. V gene TRBV11-2 combines with J gene TRBJ2-3, with 8 bases matching TRBD2. CDR3 length equals 15 residues. The germline gives CDR1 SGHAT, CDR2 FQNNGV. J lost 3 bases, V lost 5 bases, and 7 bases had no gene match.

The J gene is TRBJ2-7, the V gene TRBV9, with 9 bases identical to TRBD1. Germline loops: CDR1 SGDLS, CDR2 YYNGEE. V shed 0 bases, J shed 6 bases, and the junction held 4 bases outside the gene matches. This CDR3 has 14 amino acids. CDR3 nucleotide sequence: TGTGCCAGCAGCGTAGAAGGGACAGGGCGCGAGCAGTACTTC. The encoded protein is CASSVEGTGREQYF. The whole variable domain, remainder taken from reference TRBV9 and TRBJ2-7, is DSGVTQTPKHLITATGQRVTLRCSPRSGDLSVYWYQQSLDQGLQFLIQYYNGEERAKGNILERFSAQQFPDLHSELNLSSLELGDSALYFCASSVEGTGREQYFGPGTRLTVT.

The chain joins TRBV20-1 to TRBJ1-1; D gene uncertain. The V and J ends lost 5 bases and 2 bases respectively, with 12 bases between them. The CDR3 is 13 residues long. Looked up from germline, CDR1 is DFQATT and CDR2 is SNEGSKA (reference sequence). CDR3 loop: CSAGRQPNTEAFF. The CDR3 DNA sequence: TGCAGTGCTGGGAGACAACCCAACACTGAAGCTTTCTTT.

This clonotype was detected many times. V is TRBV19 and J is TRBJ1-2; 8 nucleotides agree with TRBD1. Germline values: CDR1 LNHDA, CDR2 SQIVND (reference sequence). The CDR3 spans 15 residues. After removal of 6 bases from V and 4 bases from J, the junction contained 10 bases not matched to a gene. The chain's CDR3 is CASSSMGDRSYGYTF. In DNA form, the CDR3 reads TGTGCCAGTAGCAGTATGGGGGACAGGAGCTATGGCTACACCTTC. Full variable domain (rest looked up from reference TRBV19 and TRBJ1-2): DGGITQSPKYLFRKEGQNVTLSCEQNLNHDAMYWYRQDPGQGLRLIYYSQIVNDFQKGDIAEGYSVSREKKESFPLTVTSAQKNPTAFYLCASSSMGDRSYGYTFGSGTRLTVV.

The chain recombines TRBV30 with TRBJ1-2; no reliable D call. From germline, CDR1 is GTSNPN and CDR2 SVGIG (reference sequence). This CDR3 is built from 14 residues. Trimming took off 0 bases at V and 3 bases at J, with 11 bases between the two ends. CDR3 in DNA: TGTGCCTGGAGTGTAGGAGGGAAACACTATGGCTACACCTTC. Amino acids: CAWSVGGKHYGYTF. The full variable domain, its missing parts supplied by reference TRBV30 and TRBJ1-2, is SQTIHQWPATLVQPVGSPLSLECTVEGTSNPNLYWYRQAAGRGLQLLFYSVGIGQISSEVPQNLSASRPQDRQFILSSKKLLLSDSGFYLCAWSVGGKHYGYTFGSGTRLTVV.

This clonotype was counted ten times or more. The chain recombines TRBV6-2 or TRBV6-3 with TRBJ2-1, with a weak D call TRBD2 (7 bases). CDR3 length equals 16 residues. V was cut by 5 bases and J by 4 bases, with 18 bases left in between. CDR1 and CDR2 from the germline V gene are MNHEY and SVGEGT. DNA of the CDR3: TGTGCCAGCAGTACTCGGGGGGCACAGGGATACAATGAGCAGTTCTTC. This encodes CASSTRGAQGYNEQFF.

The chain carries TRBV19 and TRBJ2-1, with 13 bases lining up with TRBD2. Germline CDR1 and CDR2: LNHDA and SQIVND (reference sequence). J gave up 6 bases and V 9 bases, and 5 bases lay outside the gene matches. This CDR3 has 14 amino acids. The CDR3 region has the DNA TGTGCCAGCCAAGGACTAGCGGGAGTCAATGAGCAGTTCTTC. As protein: CASQGLAGVNEQFF.

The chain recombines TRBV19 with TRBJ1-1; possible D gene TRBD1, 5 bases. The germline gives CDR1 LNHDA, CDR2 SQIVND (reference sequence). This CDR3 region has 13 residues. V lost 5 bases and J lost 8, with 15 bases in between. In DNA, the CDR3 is TGTGCCAGTAGTGGCAGGGATTACTTGGAAGCTTTCTTT. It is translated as CASSGRDYLEAFF.

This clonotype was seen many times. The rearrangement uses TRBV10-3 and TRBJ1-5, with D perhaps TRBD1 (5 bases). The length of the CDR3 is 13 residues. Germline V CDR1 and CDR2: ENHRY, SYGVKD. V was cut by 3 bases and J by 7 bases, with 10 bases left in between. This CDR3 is CAISESGGQPQHF. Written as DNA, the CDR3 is TGTGCCATCAGTGAATCGGGGGGACAGCCCCAGCATTTT.